Listed below are T cell receptor beta chains from one sample, sequenced in a study of control samples from healthy donors and cancer patients. Sequencing was performed with immunoSEQ multiplex PCR; in TCRdb, only in-frame clones are kept and a portion is missing. The sample holds about 180,000 clones, around 91% seen once. The sample taken for sequencing was blood. Every receptor here comes from a woman between 45 and 65 years old in good health. Both conserved end residues are part of each CDR3. Fields, in order: D gene, clone size, J gene, V gene, CDR3 DNA, CDR3 protein. D genes are given only for firm matches. Rows may omit the clone size; those that give it use once, few, many or a size class.

.	.	TRBJ2-1	TRBV19	TGTGCCAGTAGTAGTGGCGGGGGCCTCTCCTACAATGAGCAGTTCTTC	CASSSGGGLSYNEQFF
.	.	TRBJ1-2	TRBV3-1/TRBV3-2	TGTGCCAGCAGCCAAAGGACGGACTATGGCTACACCTTC	CASSQRTDYGYTF
.	.	TRBJ2-7	TRBV9	TGTGCCAGCAGCGTAGTAGGAGAAGGAACCTACGAGCAGTACTTC	CASSVVGEGTYEQYF
TRBD1	.	TRBJ2-5	TRBV30	TGTGCCTGGAGCCAGGGACAGGGAGGGCAAGAGACCCAGTACTTC	CAWSQGQGGQETQYF
.	.	TRBJ1-4	TRBV6-2/TRBV6-3	TGTGCCAGCAGTTACTCGGCATCAAGGGCGGAACTGTTTTTT	CASSYSASRAELFF
.	.	TRBJ2-7	TRBV23-1	TGCGCCAGCGGGAGAGACTGGGGCTCCTACGAGCAGTACTTC	CASGRDWGSYEQYF
.	.	TRBJ1-5	TRBV2	TGTGCCAGCAGCGTCGGGACACCAACGCTTTATAGCAATCAGCCCCAGCATTTT	CASSVGTPTLYSNQPQHF
.	once	TRBJ1-5	TRBV18	TGTGCCAGCTCCGAGGTTAGGGGACAGCCCCAGCATTTT	CASSEVRGQPQHF
.	.	TRBJ1-2	TRBV7-2	TGTGCCAGCAGCTCTCCCGAGCCGAGCTATGGCTACACCTTC	CASSSPEPSYGYTF
TRBD1	.	TRBJ1-5	TRBV5-6	TGTGCCAGCAGGCAGGGGGATCAGCCCCAGCATTTT	CASRQGDQPQHF
TRBD1	.	TRBJ1-1	TRBV27	TGTGCCAGCAGTTCGGGACAGGGGATTGAAGCTTTCTTT	CASSSGQGIEAFF
TRBD2	.	TRBJ2-2	TRBV4-3	TGCGCCAGCAGCCAAGGGTTGGGGACTAGCGGCAACACCGGGGAGCTGTTTTTT	CASSQGLGTSGNTGELFF
.	.	TRBJ2-3	TRBV5-1	TGCGCCAGCAGCTTGATGCGGGAACCCTTCACAGATACGCAGTATTTT	CASSLMREPFTDTQYF
.	.	TRBJ1-2	TRBV28	TGTGCCAGCAGTTTGGGGCAGGGCTACACCTTC	CASSLGQGYTF
.	.	TRBJ1-4	TRBV6-6	TGTGCCAGCAGTGGGAAGGGAGACCTAAATGAAAAACTGTTTTTT	CASSGKGDLNEKLFF
.	.	TRBJ2-1	TRBV19	TGTGCCAGTAGTATCGCGGGCGGGGGCGGATATCATGAGCAGTTCTTC	CASSIAGGGGYHEQFF
TRBD1	.	TRBJ1-4	TRBV6-6	TGTGCCAGCAGTAACCGGGACAGTCGAAAACTGTTTTTT	CASSNRDSRKLFF
.	.	TRBJ2-2	TRBV19	TGTGCCAGTAGCGGACAAGCGAACACCGGGGAGCTGTTTTTT	CASSGQANTGELFF
TRBD1	.	TRBJ1-6	TRBV5-4	TGTGCCAGCAGCTCTCCGGGACAGGGTGATTCCCTCCACTTT	CASSSPGQGDSLHF
TRBD1	.	TRBJ2-6	TRBV29-1	TGCAGCGTTGGACAGGGGTATAATTCTGGGGCCAACGTCCTGACTTTC	CSVGQGYNSGANVLTF
TRBD2	.	TRBJ2-1	TRBV7-6	TGTGCCAGCAGCTTAGATCGGGGCGGGGGGGCCTCAGATGAGCAGTTCTTC	CASSLDRGGGASDEQFF
TRBD2	.	TRBJ2-1	TRBV12-5	TGTGCTAGTGGTTTGGGACTAGCGGGGGGGGCACGGCAGTACAATGAGCAGTTCTTC	CASGLGLAGGARQYNEQFF